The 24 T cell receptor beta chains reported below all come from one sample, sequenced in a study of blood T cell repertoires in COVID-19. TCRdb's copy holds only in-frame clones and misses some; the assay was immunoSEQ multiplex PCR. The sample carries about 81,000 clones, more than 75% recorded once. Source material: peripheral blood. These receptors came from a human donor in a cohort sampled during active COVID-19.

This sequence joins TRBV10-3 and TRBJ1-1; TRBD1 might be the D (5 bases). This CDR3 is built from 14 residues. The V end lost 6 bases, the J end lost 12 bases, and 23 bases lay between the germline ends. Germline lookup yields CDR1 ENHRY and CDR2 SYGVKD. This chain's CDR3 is CAISQGVSLSMTFF. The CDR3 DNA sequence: TGTGCCATCAGCCAGGGTGTGTCGCTTAGTATGACTTTCTTT.

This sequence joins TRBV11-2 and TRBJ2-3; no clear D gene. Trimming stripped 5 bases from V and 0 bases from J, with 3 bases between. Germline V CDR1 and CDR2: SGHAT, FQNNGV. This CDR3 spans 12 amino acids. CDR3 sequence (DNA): TGTGCCAGCAGCCCAAGCACAGATACGCAGTATTTT. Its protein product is CASSPSTDTQYF. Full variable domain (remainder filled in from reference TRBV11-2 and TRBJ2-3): EAGVAQSPRYKIIEKRQSVAFWCNPISGHATLYWYQQILGQGPKLLIQFQNNGVVDDSQLPKDRFSAERLKGVDSTLKIQPAKLEDSAVYLCASSPSTDTQYFGPGTRLTVL.

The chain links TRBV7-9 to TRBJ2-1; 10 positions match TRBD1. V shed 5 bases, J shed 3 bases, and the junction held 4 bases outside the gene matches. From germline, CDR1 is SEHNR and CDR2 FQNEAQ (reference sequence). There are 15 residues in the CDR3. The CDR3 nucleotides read TGTGCCAGCAGCCCGGGACAGGGGCTCTACAATGAGCAGTTCTTC. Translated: CASSPGQGLYNEQFF.

The CDR3 nucleotides are TGCGCCAGCAGCGAGACAGGATTACTTTATGGCTACACCTTC. This codes for CASSETGLLYGYTF. This rearrangement joins TRBV5-1 to TRBJ1-2; perhaps TRBD1 as D (6 bases). The germline V gene encodes CDR1 SGHRS and CDR2 YFSETQ. Trimming shortened V by 4 bases and J by 5 bases, and 15 bases separated the two germline ends. The CDR3 runs to 14 residues.

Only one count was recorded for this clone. CDR3 in amino acids: CAGGQGRTSYGYTF. In nucleotides, the CDR3 is TGTGCCGGTGGACAGGGGAGGACCTCCTATGGCTACACCTTC. The chain is built from TRBV30 and TRBJ1-2; 9 nucleotides match TRBD1. The CDR3 length is 14 residues. Losses at the gene ends were 8 bases for V and 4 bases for J; bases not matched to a gene: 11. Germline V lookup: CDR1 GTSNPN, CDR2 SVGIG (reference sequence). Full variable domain (rest looked up from reference TRBV30 and TRBJ1-2): SQTIHQWPATLVQPVGSPLSLECTVEGTSNPNLYWYRQAAGRGLQLLFYSVGIGQISSEVPQNLSASRPQDRQFILSSKKLLLSDSGFYLCAGGQGRTSYGYTFGSGTRLTVV.

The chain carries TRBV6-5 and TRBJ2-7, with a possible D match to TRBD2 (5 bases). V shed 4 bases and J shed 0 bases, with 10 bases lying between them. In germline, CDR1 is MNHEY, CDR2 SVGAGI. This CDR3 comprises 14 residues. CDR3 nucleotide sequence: TGTGCCAGCAGTTCCGGGGTGGGCTCCTACGAGCAGTACTTC. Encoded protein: CASSSGVGSYEQYF.

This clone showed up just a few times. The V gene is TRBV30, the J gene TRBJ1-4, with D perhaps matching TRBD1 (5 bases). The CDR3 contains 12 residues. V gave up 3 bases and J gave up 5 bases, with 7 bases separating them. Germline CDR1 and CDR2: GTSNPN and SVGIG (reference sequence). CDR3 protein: CAWSQGNEKLFF. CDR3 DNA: TGTGCCTGGAGCCAGGGAAATGAAAAACTGTTTTTT.

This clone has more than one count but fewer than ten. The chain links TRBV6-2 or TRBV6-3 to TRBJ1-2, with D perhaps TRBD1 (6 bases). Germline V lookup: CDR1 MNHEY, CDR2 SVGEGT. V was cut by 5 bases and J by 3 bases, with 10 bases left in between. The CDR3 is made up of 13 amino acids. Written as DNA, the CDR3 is TGTGCCAGCAGTCGACAGGATTACTATGGCTACACCTTC. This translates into CASSRQDYYGYTF.

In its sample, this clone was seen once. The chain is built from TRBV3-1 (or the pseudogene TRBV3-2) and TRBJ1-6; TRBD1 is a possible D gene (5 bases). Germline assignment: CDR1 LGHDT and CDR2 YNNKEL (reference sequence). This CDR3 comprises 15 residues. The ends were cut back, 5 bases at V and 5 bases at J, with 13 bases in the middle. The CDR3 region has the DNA TGTGCCAGCAGCGGATCAGGAGGGGATAATTCACCCCTCCACTTT. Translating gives CASSGSGGDNSPLHF.

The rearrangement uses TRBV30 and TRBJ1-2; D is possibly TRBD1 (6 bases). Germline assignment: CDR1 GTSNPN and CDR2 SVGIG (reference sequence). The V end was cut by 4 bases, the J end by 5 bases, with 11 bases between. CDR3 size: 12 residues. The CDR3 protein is CAWTGTGYGYTF. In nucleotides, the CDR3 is TGTGCCTGGACGGGAACAGGGTATGGCTACACCTTC. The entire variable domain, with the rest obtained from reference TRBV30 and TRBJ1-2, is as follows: SQTIHQWPATLVQPVGSPLSLECTVEGTSNPNLYWYRQAAGRGLQLLFYSVGIGQISSEVPQNLSASRPQDRQFILSSKKLLLSDSGFYLCAWTGTGYGYTFGSGTRLTVV.

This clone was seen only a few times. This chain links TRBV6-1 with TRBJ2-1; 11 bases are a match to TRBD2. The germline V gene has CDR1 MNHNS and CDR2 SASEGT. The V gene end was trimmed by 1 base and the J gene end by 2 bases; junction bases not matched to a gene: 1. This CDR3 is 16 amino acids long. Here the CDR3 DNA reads TGTGCCAGCAGTGAAGTTAGCGGGGGGGCCTACAATGAGCAGTTCTTC. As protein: CASSEVSGGAYNEQFF.

The CDR3 DNA sequence: TGTGCCAGCAGCATACTAGCGCCCGGGACCCAGTACTTC. Translation gives CASSILAPGTQYF. The V and J genes are TRBV7-9 and TRBJ2-5; 7 bases match TRBD2. The V gene's germline CDR1 is SEHNR and CDR2 FQNEAQ (reference sequence). The CDR3 contains 13 residues. With V trimmed by 5 bases and J by 7 bases, 7 bases remained unmatched.

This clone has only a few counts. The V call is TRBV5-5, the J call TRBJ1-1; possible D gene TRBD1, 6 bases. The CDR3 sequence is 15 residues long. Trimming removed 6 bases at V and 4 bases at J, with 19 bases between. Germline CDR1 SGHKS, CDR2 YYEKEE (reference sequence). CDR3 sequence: CASTTGGALGTEAFF. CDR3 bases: TGTGCCAGCACCACGGGGGGGGCATTGGGCACTGAAGCTTTCTTT.

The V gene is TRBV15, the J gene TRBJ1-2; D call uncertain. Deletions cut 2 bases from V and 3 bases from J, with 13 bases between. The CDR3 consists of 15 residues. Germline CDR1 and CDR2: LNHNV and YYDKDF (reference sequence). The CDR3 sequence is CATSRNLGGHYGYTF. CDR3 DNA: TGTGCCACCAGCAGAAACCTGGGAGGGCACTATGGCTACACCTTC.

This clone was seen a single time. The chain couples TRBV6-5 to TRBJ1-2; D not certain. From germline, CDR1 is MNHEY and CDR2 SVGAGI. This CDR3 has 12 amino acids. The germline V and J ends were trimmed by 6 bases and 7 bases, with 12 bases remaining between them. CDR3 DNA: TGTGCCAGCAGCGGAGGAATGGCTGGCTACACCTTC. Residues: CASSGGMAGYTF.

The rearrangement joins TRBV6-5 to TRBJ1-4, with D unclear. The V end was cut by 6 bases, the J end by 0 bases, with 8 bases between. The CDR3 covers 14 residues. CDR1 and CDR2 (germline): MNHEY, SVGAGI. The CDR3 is CASRVASTNEKLFF. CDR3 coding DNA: TGTGCCAGCAGGGTAGCATCAACTAATGAAAAACTGTTTTTT.

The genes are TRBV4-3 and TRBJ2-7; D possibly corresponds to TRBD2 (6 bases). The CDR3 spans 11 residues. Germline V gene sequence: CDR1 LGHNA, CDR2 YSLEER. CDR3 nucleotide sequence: TGCGGCCGCTGGGAGGCCTACGAGCAGTACTTC. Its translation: CGRWEAYEQYF.

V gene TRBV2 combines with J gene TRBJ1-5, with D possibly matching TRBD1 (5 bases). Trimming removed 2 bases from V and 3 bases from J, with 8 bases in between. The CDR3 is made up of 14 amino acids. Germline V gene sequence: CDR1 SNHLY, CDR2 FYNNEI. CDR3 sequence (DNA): TGTGCCAGCAGTGAACTAGGGGCCAATCAGCCCCAGCATTTT. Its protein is CASSELGANQPQHF.

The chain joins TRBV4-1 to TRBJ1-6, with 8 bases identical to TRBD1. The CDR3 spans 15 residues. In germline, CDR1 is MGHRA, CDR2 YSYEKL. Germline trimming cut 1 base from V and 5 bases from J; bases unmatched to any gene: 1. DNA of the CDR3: TGCGCCAGCAGCCAAGCGGACAGGGATAATTCACCCCTCCACTTT. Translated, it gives CASSQADRDNSPLHF.

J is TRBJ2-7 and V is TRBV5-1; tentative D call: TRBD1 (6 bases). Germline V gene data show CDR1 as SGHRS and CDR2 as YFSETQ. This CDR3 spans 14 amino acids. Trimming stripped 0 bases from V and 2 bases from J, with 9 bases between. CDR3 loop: CASSLGSGAYEQYF. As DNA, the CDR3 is TGCGCCAGCAGCTTGGGTTCAGGGGCCTACGAGCAGTACTTC.

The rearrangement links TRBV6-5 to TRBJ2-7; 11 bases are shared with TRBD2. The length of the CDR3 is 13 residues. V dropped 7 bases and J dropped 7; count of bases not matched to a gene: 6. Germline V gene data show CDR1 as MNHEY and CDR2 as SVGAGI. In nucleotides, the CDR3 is TGTGCCAGCACAACTAGCGGGGGAAGGGAGCAGTACTTC. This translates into CASTTSGGREQYF.

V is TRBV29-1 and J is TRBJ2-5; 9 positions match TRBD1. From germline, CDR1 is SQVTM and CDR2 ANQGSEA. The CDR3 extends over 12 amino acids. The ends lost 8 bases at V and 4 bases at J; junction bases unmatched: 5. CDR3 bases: TGCAGCACAGGACAGGGGAGAGAGACCCAGTACTTC. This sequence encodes CSTGQGRETQYF.

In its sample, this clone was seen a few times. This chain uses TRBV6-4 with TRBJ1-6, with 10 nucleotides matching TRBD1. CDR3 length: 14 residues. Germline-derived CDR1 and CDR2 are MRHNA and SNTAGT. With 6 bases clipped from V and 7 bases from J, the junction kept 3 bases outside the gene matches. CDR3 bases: TGTGCCAGCAGCCGGGACAGGGGAAATTCACCCCTCCACTTT. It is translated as CASSRDRGNSPLHF.

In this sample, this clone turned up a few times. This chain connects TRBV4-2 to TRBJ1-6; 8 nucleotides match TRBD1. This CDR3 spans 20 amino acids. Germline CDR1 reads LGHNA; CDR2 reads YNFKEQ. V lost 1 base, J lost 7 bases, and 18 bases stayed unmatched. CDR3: CASSQADGTGFFKGNSPLHF. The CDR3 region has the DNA TGTGCCAGCAGCCAAGCTGATGGGACAGGTTTCTTCAAGGGGAATTCACCCCTCCACTTT.